The rows below give T cell receptor beta chains drawn from one sample of a study of long-term antiretroviral therapy in people with HIV. Sequencing used immunoSEQ multiplex PCR; TCRdb keeps in-frame clones, though not all of them. This sample has under 45,000 clones; about 80% occur once, and the top ten carry around 5.8%. The sequences come from unsorted PBMCs, collected 3.4 years after starting antiretroviral therapy. The receptors come from a young man with HIV. Each CDR3 is given with its conserved first and last residue. Each record gives: CDR3 DNA, CDR3 protein, clone size, D gene, V gene, J gene. A D gene is named only where the DNA matches it firmly. Rows give clone size only sometimes, using once, few, many, or a class for an expanded clone.

cdr3_nt: TGTGCCAGCAGCTTAAGTGGACCGATCAATCAGCCCCAGCATTTT; cdr3_aa: CASSLSGPINQPQHF; clone_size: once; d_call: .; v_call: TRBV7-2; j_call: TRBJ1-5
cdr3_nt: TGTGCCAGCAGCCAAGGGTTAGAAGGGCGTCGAGAGACCCAGTACTTC; cdr3_aa: CASSQGLEGRRETQYF; clone_size: .; d_call: .; v_call: TRBV14; j_call: TRBJ2-5
cdr3_nt: TGTGCCAGCAGCCCTCTCGACGGCAACACTGAAGCTTTCTTT; cdr3_aa: CASSPLDGNTEAFF; clone_size: .; d_call: .; v_call: TRBV5-4; j_call: TRBJ1-1
cdr3_nt: TGTGCCAGCAGCCCGGGTAGGGGGGAAAGGGGCTACACCTTC; cdr3_aa: CASSPGRGERGYTF; clone_size: .; d_call: .; v_call: TRBV5-6; j_call: TRBJ1-2
cdr3_nt: TGCGCCAGCAGCCAAGAGGAGGGCCGGGGCTACAATGAGCAGTTCTTC; cdr3_aa: CASSQEEGRGYNEQFF; clone_size: .; d_call: .; v_call: TRBV4-1; j_call: TRBJ2-1
cdr3_nt: TGTGCCAGCAGCCCCGACAGGGAGAGGGCCTATGGCTACACCTTC; cdr3_aa: CASSPDRERAYGYTF; clone_size: .; d_call: TRBD1; v_call: TRBV6-6; j_call: TRBJ1-2
cdr3_nt: TGCGCCAGCAGCTTGACAGGGTTTGGAGATACGCAGTATTTT; cdr3_aa: CASSLTGFGDTQYF; clone_size: .; d_call: .; v_call: TRBV5-1; j_call: TRBJ2-3
cdr3_nt: TGTGCCAGCAGCCAAGTTAAGGGGAGCGGAAGCTATGGCTACACCTTC; cdr3_aa: CASSQVKGSGSYGYTF; clone_size: .; d_call: .; v_call: TRBV4-2; j_call: TRBJ1-2
cdr3_nt: TGTGCCAGCAGCTTGGGGCAGGTTAACGCCGGGGAGCTGTTTTTT; cdr3_aa: CASSLGQVNAGELFF; clone_size: .; d_call: .; v_call: TRBV5-4; j_call: TRBJ2-2
cdr3_nt: TGTGCCAGCAGTCGACTAGCGGGAGTGGCTGAGCAGTTCTTC; cdr3_aa: CASSRLAGVAEQFF; clone_size: .; d_call: TRBD2; v_call: TRBV27; j_call: TRBJ2-1
cdr3_nt: TGTGCCAGTAGCCCAAAAAAACTAGGGGACAATGAGCAGTTCTTC; cdr3_aa: CASSPKKLGDNEQFF; clone_size: .; d_call: .; v_call: TRBV19; j_call: TRBJ2-1
cdr3_nt: TGTGCCAGCTCACCACAAACTAACTACGAGCAGTACTTC; cdr3_aa: CASSPQTNYEQYF; clone_size: once; d_call: .; v_call: TRBV18; j_call: TRBJ2-7
cdr3_nt: TGTGCCAGCAGGGGGACGGGACTAGCAAAGCAGTACTTC; cdr3_aa: CASRGTGLAKQYF; clone_size: .; d_call: TRBD2; v_call: TRBV2; j_call: TRBJ2-7
cdr3_nt: TGTGCCTGGAGTGCTAGGGGTGAAAAACTGTTTTTT; cdr3_aa: CAWSARGEKLFF; clone_size: .; d_call: .; v_call: TRBV30; j_call: TRBJ1-4
cdr3_nt: TGTGCCAGTAGCAACACCTACGACAGGGGGCTCAACGAGCAGTACTTC; cdr3_aa: CASSNTYDRGLNEQYF; clone_size: once; d_call: TRBD1; v_call: TRBV19; j_call: TRBJ2-7
cdr3_nt: TGTGCCAGCAGCCCGGACAGGGGCCTTACCTACGAGCAGTACTTC; cdr3_aa: CASSPDRGLTYEQYF; clone_size: .; d_call: TRBD1; v_call: TRBV11-3; j_call: TRBJ2-7
cdr3_nt: TGTGCCAGCAGCTTAGGGACCTCGAACACTGAAGCTTTCTTT; cdr3_aa: CASSLGTSNTEAFF; clone_size: .; d_call: .; v_call: TRBV5-6; j_call: TRBJ1-1
cdr3_nt: TGTGCCAGCAGTTTATTTACCCAGGGGGCGACCTACGAGCAGTACTTC; cdr3_aa: CASSLFTQGATYEQYF; clone_size: .; d_call: TRBD1; v_call: TRBV27; j_call: TRBJ2-7
cdr3_nt: TGTGCCACCAGCAGAGTACTTGGGTCCTACAATGAGCAGTTCTTC; cdr3_aa: CATSRVLGSYNEQFF; clone_size: .; d_call: .; v_call: TRBV15; j_call: TRBJ2-1
cdr3_nt: TGTGCCAGCAGTGAAGCGGGGGGCGCGAGCTACGAGCAGTACTTC; cdr3_aa: CASSEAGGASYEQYF; clone_size: .; d_call: .; v_call: TRBV2; j_call: TRBJ2-7
cdr3_nt: TGTGCCAGCAGCGTAGCCGGCAGGGTAAACACTGAAGCTTTCTTT; cdr3_aa: CASSVAGRVNTEAFF; clone_size: .; d_call: .; v_call: TRBV9; j_call: TRBJ1-1
cdr3_nt: TGTGCCACCAGCAGAGGGATGGGACTAGCGGGACTCGAGCAGTACTTC; cdr3_aa: CATSRGMGLAGLEQYF; clone_size: .; d_call: TRBD2; v_call: TRBV15; j_call: TRBJ2-7
cdr3_nt: TGTGCCAGCAGTGATCTAGCGGGAAGGTACGAGCAGTACTTC; cdr3_aa: CASSDLAGRYEQYF; clone_size: .; d_call: TRBD2; v_call: TRBV6-5; j_call: TRBJ2-7
cdr3_nt: TGTGCCAGCAGCTTAGCCAGCGGAAATGGCTACACCTTC; cdr3_aa: CASSLASGNGYTF; clone_size: few; d_call: .; v_call: TRBV7-2; j_call: TRBJ1-2
cdr3_nt: TGTGCCAGCAGCCCTGTCGGGGGGGCGAGGGGTGAAAAACTGTTTTTT; cdr3_aa: CASSPVGGARGEKLFF; clone_size: .; d_call: .; v_call: TRBV9; j_call: TRBJ1-4
cdr3_nt: TGTGCCAGCAGCCTGCGACAGGGTGGGTTCAATGAGCAGTTCTTC; cdr3_aa: CASSLRQGGFNEQFF; clone_size: .; d_call: TRBD1; v_call: TRBV6-1; j_call: TRBJ2-1